The clone carrying this T cell receptor (beta chain) showed up just once. The sample is drawn from a study of cytomegalovirus exposure and HLA in healthy donors. About the study: There were 70 million to 95 million unique TCRs (from HLA-typed donors) in an early data release.

This CDR3 region has 13 residues. Trimming stripped 10 bases from V and 1 base from J, with 14 bases between. Germline V gives CDR1 MNHNS, CDR2 SASEGT. The PCR employed 60 Vbeta primers together with 13 Jbeta primers. Here immunoSEQ multiplex PCR was the method, and the copy in TCRdb shows in-frame clones only, minus some. Among 45,000 to 55,000 clones listed, 45% to 70% were seen once. The specimen was PBMCs. This TCR derives from a human donor in good health. The chain employs TRBV6-1 and TRBJ2-7; weak D call: TRBD1 (6 bases). Here the CDR3 reads CATQRTASYEQYF. The CDR3 nucleotides are TGTGCCACCCAACGGACAGCTTCCTACGAGCAGTACTTC.